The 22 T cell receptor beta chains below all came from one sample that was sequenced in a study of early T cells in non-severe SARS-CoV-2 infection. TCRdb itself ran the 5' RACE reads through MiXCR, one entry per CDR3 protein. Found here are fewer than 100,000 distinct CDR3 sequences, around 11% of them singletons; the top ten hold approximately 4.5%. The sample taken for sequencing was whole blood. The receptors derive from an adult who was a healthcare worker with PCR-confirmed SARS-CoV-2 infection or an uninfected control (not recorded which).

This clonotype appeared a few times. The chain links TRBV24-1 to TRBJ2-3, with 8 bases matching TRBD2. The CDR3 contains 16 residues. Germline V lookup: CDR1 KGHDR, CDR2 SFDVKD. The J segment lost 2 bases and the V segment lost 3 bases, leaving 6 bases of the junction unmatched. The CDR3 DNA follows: TGTGCCACCAGTGATGGGTCTAGCGGGTTCACAGATACGCAGTATTTT. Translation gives CATSDGSSGFTDTQYF.

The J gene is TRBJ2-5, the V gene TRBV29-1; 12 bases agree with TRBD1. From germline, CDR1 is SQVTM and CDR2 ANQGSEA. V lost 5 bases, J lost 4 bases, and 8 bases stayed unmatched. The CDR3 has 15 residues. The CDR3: CSVIGTGGRRETQYF. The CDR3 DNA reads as TGCAGCGTTATTGGGACAGGGGGCAGGCGAGAGACCCAGTACTTC. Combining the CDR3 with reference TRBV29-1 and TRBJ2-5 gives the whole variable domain SAVISQKPSRDICQRGTSLTIQCQVDSQVTMMFWYRQQPGQSLTLIATANQGSEATYESGFVIDKFPISRPNLTFSTLTVSNMSPEDSSIYLCSVIGTGGRRETQYFGPGTRLLVL.

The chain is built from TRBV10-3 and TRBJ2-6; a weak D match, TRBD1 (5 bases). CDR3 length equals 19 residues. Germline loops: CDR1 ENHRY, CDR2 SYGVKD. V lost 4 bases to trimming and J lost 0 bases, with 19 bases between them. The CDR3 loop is CAISGSGLSLSSGANVLTF. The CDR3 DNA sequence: TGTGCCATCAGTGGGTCAGGGCTATCCCTCAGCTCTGGGGCCAACGTCCTGACTTTC.

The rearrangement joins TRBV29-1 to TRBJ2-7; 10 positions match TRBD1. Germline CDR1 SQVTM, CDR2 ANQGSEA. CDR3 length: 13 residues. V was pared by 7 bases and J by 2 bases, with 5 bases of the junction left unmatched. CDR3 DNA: TGCAGCGGACAGGGGGCAGGCCCCTACGAGCAGTACTTC. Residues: CSGQGAGPYEQYF.

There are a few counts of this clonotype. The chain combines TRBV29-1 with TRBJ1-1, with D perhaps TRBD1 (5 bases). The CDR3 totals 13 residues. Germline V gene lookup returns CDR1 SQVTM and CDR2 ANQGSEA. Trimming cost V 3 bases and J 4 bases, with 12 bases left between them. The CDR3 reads CSVDREEVTEAFF. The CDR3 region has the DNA TGCAGCGTTGACAGGGAGGAGGTCACTGAAGCTTTCTTT.

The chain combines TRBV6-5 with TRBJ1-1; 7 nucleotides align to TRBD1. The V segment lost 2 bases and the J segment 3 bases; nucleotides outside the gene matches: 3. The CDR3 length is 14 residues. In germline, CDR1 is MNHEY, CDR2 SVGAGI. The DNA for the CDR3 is TGTGCCAGCAGTTACGGGACAGACTACACTGAAGCTTTCTTT. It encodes CASSYGTDYTEAFF.

The CDR3 sequence: CSAIGTKDTEAFF. CDR3 bases: TGCAGTGCCATCGGGACTAAGGACACTGAAGCTTTCTTT. The chain combines TRBV20-1 with TRBJ1-1; D possibly corresponds to TRBD1 (5 bases). The CDR3 is 13 residues long. Trimming stripped 6 bases from V and 3 bases from J, with 14 bases between. Germline CDR1 is DFQATT and CDR2 is SNEGSKA (reference sequence).

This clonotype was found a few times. The CDR3 DNA is TGCAGTGCCCAAACCGGGACACGGGATACGCAGTATTTT. It yields the protein CSAQTGTRDTQYF. The chain employs TRBV20-1 and TRBJ2-3, with D possibly being TRBD1 (6 bases). V dropped 6 bases and J dropped 6 bases, with 16 bases sitting between them. Germline CDR1 is DFQATT and CDR2 is SNEGSKA (reference sequence). The CDR3 loop spans 13 amino acids.

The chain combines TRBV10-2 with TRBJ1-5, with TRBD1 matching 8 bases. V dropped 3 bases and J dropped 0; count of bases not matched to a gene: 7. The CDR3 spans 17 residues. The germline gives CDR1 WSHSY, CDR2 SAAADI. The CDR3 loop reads CASSDSDRAYSNQPQHF. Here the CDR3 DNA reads TGCGCCAGCAGTGACTCGGACAGGGCATATAGCAATCAGCCCCAGCATTTT.

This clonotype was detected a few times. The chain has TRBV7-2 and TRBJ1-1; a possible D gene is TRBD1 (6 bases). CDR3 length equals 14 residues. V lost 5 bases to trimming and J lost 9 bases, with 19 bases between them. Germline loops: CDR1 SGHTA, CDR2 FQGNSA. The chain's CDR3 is CASSQMTGMEQAFF. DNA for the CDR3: TGTGCCAGCAGCCAGATGACAGGAATGGAGCAAGCTTTCTTT. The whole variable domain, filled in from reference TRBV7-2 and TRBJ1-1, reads GAGVSQSPSNKVTEKGKDVELRCDPISGHTALYWYRQSLGQGLEFLIYFQGNSAPDKSGLPSDRFSAERTGGSVSTLTIQRTQQEDSAVYLCASSQMTGMEQAFFGQGTRLTVV.

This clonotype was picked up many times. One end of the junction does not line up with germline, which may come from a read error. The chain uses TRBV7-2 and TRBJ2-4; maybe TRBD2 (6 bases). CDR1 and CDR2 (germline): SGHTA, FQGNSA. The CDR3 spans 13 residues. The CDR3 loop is CASSNRDSQIGNF. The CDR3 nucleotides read TGTGCCAGCAGCAACCGGGACTCCCAGATTGGGAACTTC.

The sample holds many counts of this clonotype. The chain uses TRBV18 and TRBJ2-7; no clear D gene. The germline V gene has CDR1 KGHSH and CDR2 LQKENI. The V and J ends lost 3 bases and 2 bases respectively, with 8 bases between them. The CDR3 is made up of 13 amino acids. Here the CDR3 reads CASSPSTTYEQYF. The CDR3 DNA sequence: TGTGCCAGCTCACCCTCAACCACCTACGAGCAGTACTTC.

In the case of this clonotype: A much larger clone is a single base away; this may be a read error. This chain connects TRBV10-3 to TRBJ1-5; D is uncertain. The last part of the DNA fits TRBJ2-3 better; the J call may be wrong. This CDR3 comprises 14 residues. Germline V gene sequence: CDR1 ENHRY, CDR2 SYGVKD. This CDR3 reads CAISAGEENQPQYF. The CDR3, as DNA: TGTGCCATCAGTGCCGGAGAGGAGAATCAGCCCCAGTATTTT.

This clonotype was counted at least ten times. CDR3 sequence reads: CASSQDTYNEQFF. The CDR3 nucleotides are TGCGCCAGCAGCCAAGACACCTACAATGAGCAGTTCTTC. The V and J genes are TRBV4-3 and TRBJ2-1, with D uncertain. Trimming pared 0 bases from V and 2 bases from J, leaving 2 bases between. From germline, CDR1 is LGHNA and CDR2 YSLEER. This CDR3 comprises 13 residues.

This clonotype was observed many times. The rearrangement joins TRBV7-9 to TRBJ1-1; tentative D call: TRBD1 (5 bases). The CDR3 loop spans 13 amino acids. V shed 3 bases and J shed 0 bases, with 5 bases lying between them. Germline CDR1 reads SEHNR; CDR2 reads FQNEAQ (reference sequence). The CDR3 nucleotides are TGTGCCAGCAGCTTGGACATGAACACTGAAGCTTTCTTT. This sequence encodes CASSLDMNTEAFF.

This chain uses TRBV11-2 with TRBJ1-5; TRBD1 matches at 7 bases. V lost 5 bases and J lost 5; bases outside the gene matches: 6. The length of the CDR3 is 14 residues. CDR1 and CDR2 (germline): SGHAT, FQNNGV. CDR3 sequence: CASSPSTGHQPQHF. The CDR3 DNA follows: TGTGCCAGCAGCCCCTCGACAGGGCATCAGCCCCAGCATTTT.

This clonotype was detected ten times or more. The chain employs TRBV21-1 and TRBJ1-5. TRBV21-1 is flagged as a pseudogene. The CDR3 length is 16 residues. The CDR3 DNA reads TGTGCCAGCAGCAAAGATTGGCGAACTCTTAATCAGCCCCAGCATTTT. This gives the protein CASSKDWRTLNQPQHF.

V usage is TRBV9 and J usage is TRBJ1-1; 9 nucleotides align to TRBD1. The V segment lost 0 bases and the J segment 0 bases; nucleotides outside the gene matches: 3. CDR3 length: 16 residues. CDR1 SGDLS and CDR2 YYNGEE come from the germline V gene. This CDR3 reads CASSVGTGAMNTEAFF. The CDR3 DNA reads TGTGCCAGCAGCGTAGGGACAGGGGCCATGAACACTGAAGCTTTCTTT.

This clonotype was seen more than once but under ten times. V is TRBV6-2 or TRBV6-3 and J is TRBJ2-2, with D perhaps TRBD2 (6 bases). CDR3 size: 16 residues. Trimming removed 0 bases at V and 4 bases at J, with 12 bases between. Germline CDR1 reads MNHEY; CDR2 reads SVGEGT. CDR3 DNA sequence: TGTGCCAGCAGTTACTCGCGGGGAATAGGCACCGGGGAGCTGTTTTTT. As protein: CASSYSRGIGTGELFF.

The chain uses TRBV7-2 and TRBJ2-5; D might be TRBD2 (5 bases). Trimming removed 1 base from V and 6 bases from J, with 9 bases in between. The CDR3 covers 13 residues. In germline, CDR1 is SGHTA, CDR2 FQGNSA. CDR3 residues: CASSLGGHKTQYF. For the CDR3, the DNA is TGTGCCAGCAGCTTAGGAGGGCATAAGACCCAGTACTTC.

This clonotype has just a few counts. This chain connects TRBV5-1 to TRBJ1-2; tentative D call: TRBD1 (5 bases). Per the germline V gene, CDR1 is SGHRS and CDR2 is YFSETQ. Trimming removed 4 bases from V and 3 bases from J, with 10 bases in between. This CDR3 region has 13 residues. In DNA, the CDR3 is TGCGCCAGCAGCGTGACAGCTTACTATGGCTACACCTTC. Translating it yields CASSVTAYYGYTF.

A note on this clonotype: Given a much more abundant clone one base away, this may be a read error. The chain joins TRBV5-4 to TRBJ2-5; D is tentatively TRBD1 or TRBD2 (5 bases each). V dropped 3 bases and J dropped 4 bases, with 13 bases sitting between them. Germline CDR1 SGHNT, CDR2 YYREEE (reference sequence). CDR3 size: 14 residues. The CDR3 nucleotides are TGTGCCAGCAGCTCTGGGGGTTTGCCAGAGACCCAGTACTTC. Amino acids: CASSSGGLPETQYF.